Listed below are T cell receptor beta chains from one sample, sequenced in a study of T cell responses to AZD1222 COVID-19 vaccine. Data came from immunoSEQ multiplex PCR; TCRdb stores just in-frame clones and leaves some out. The sample has 65,000 to 70,000 clones; approximately 91% are singletons. Sequences were derived from peripheral blood, sampled on day 0 of AZD1222 vaccination. Source of these receptors: an adult in good health. Each CDR3 is given with its conserved first and last residue. D genes are given only for firm matches. Clone size is given for some rows only: seen once, a few or many times, or a class if the clone is expanded.

clone size	D gene	V gene	J gene	CDR3 protein
once	-	TRBV28	TRBJ1-5	CASSLRQPQHF
-	-	TRBV5-1	TRBJ2-1	CASSLVGQSFNEQFF
-	-	TRBV19	TRBJ1-1	CASSDTTRRGNTEAFF
-	-	TRBV6-4	TRBJ2-2	CASSASENTGELFF
-	-	TRBV12-3/TRBV12-4	TRBJ1-5	CASTDYSNQPQHF
-	-	TRBV2	TRBJ1-2	CASSEALGAGENTF
once	TRBD2	TRBV4-2	TRBJ2-3	CASSQELVAGGRNTQYF
-	-	TRBV24-1	TRBJ2-3	CATSDFGSTDTQYF
-	-	TRBV6-1	TRBJ1-2	CASSTWGGNNYGYTF
-	-	TRBV7-9	TRBJ2-2	CASSFPGRTGTGELFF
-	-	TRBV12-3/TRBV12-4	TRBJ2-3	CASTEHTTDTQYF
-	-	TRBV18	TRBJ2-2	CASSLRSGYQSGELFF
-	-	TRBV24-1	TRBJ2-1	CATSVGQDFDNEQFF
-	-	TRBV19	TRBJ1-1	CASSITGSTEAFF
-	-	TRBV4-1	TRBJ1-1	CASSQAYTGDSWGTEAFF
-	-	TRBV7-9	TRBJ2-3	CASSRIDTQYF